These T cell receptor beta chains were read from a single sample in a study of cytomegalovirus exposure and HLA in healthy donors. This table comes from immunoSEQ multiplex PCR, and its TCRdb copy is limited to in-frame clones, with some not included. The sample records 150,000 to 250,000 clones, around three quarters being singletons. The sample taken for sequencing was PBMCs. The receptors were gathered from a young man in good health and CMV-seronegative. Both conserved end residues are part of each CDR3. Each record gives: clone size, J gene, D gene, V gene, CDR3 protein, CDR3 DNA. A D gene is named only where the DNA matches it firmly. A clone size is listed for some rows: how often the clone was seen (once, few, many), or a class if it is expanded.

clone_size: -
j_call: TRBJ2-1
d_call: TRBD2
v_call: TRBV11-2
cdr3_aa: CASSIPLLAGEGNEQFF
cdr3_nt: TGTGCCAGCAGCATACCCTTACTAGCGGGAGAGGGCAATGAGCAGTTCTTC

clone_size: -
j_call: TRBJ2-3
d_call: -
v_call: TRBV5-1
cdr3_aa: CASSPSYGTDTQYF
cdr3_nt: TGCGCCAGCAGCCCCAGTTATGGCACAGATACGCAGTATTTT

clone_size: -
j_call: TRBJ2-7
d_call: -
v_call: TRBV19
cdr3_aa: CASSQQGYEQYF
cdr3_nt: TGTGCCAGTAGCCAGCAGGGGTACGAGCAGTACTTC

clone_size: -
j_call: TRBJ1-4
d_call: -
v_call: TRBV2
cdr3_aa: CASRGGAMAEKLFF
cdr3_nt: TGTGCCAGCAGGGGGGGGGCGATGGCTGAAAAACTGTTTTTT

clone_size: -
j_call: TRBJ2-5
d_call: -
v_call: TRBV5-6
cdr3_aa: CASSLFFASETQYF
cdr3_nt: TGTGCCAGCAGCTTGTTTTTTGCGAGTGAGACCCAGTACTTC

clone_size: -
j_call: TRBJ2-7
d_call: -
v_call: TRBV18
cdr3_aa: CASSLGEQAAAYF
cdr3_nt: TGTGCCAGCTCACTAGGAGAACAGGCCGCTGCGTACTTC

clone_size: few
j_call: TRBJ1-6
d_call: -
v_call: TRBV2
cdr3_aa: CASSDGKSYSPLHF
cdr3_nt: TGTGCCAGCAGTGACGGGAAAAGCTATTCACCCCTCCACTTT

clone_size: -
j_call: TRBJ1-2
d_call: -
v_call: TRBV5-4
cdr3_aa: CASSLHIASNYGYTF
cdr3_nt: TGTGCCAGCAGCTTGCATATAGCCTCTAACTATGGCTACACCTTC

clone_size: -
j_call: TRBJ2-7
d_call: TRBD2
v_call: TRBV13
cdr3_aa: CASSLARLAIYEQYF
cdr3_nt: TGTGCCAGCAGCTTAGCGCGACTAGCGATCTACGAGCAGTACTTC

clone_size: medium-sized
j_call: TRBJ1-2
d_call: -
v_call: TRBV19
cdr3_aa: CASRIQGNYGYTF
cdr3_nt: TGTGCCAGTAGAATTCAGGGAAACTATGGCTACACCTTC

clone_size: -
j_call: TRBJ2-7
d_call: -
v_call: TRBV6-1
cdr3_aa: CASRQGSAEQYF
cdr3_nt: TGTGCCAGCAGACAGGGATCGGCCGAGCAGTACTTC

clone_size: -
j_call: TRBJ2-7
d_call: -
v_call: TRBV27
cdr3_aa: CASSGDSYEQYF
cdr3_nt: TGTGCCAGCAGCGGAGACTCCTACGAGCAGTACTTC

clone_size: -
j_call: TRBJ1-1
d_call: -
v_call: TRBV4-1
cdr3_aa: CASSPMGRGRNTEAFF
cdr3_nt: TGCGCCAGCAGCCCGATGGGGCGGGGAAGGAACACTGAAGCTTTCTTT

clone_size: -
j_call: TRBJ2-7
d_call: TRBD1
v_call: TRBV27
cdr3_aa: CASSFTGVLIYEQYF
cdr3_nt: TGTGCCAGCAGCTTCACAGGGGTCCTAATCTACGAGCAGTACTTC

clone_size: -
j_call: TRBJ1-2
d_call: -
v_call: TRBV6-6
cdr3_aa: CASSYSSHREGYTF
cdr3_nt: TGTGCCAGCAGTTACTCTTCCCACAGGGAGGGCTACACCTTC

clone_size: once
j_call: TRBJ1-2
d_call: -
v_call: TRBV5-6
cdr3_aa: CASTQGLFGYGYTF
cdr3_nt: TGTGCCAGCACCCAGGGGTTATTCGGCTATGGCTACACCTTC

clone_size: few
j_call: TRBJ1-1
d_call: TRBD1
v_call: TRBV5-1
cdr3_aa: CASIQDRLGEAFF
cdr3_nt: TGCGCCAGCATACAGGACAGGCTGGGTGAAGCTTTCTTT

clone_size: -
j_call: TRBJ1-1
d_call: -
v_call: TRBV11-3
cdr3_aa: CASSLSPQGRGTEAFF
cdr3_nt: TGTGCCAGCAGCTTAAGCCCCCAGGGAAGAGGAACTGAAGCTTTCTTT

clone_size: -
j_call: TRBJ2-7
d_call: -
v_call: TRBV4-1
cdr3_aa: CASSHKTATYEQYF
cdr3_nt: TGCGCCAGCAGCCACAAGACAGCGACCTACGAGCAGTACTTC

clone_size: -
j_call: TRBJ2-2
d_call: TRBD2
v_call: TRBV5-1
cdr3_aa: CASSLAGLGTGELFF
cdr3_nt: TGCGCCAGCAGTCTAGCGGGACTCGGCACCGGGGAGCTGTTTTTT

clone_size: -
j_call: TRBJ1-5
d_call: -
v_call: TRBV5-1
cdr3_aa: CASSLGQGGSSNQPQHF
cdr3_nt: TGCGCCAGCAGCTTGGGGCAGGGTGGCAGTAGCAATCAGCCCCAGCATTTT

clone_size: -
j_call: TRBJ1-5
d_call: -
v_call: TRBV4-2
cdr3_aa: CASSQGIPRQPQHF
cdr3_nt: TGTGCCAGCAGCCAAGGGATCCCCAGGCAGCCCCAGCATTTT

clone_size: -
j_call: TRBJ2-1
d_call: TRBD1
v_call: TRBV4-1
cdr3_aa: CASSQLGTGGLDEQFF
cdr3_nt: TGCGCCAGCAGCCAACTCGGGACAGGGGGCTTGGATGAGCAGTTCTTC

clone_size: -
j_call: TRBJ2-5
d_call: TRBD1
v_call: TRBV6-5
cdr3_aa: CASSYQDRETQYF
cdr3_nt: TGTGCCAGCAGTTACCAGGACAGGGAGACCCAGTACTTC

clone_size: -
j_call: TRBJ1-1
d_call: -
v_call: TRBV28
cdr3_aa: CASSTGPLTEAFF
cdr3_nt: TGTGCCAGCAGTACAGGTCCCCTCACTGAAGCTTTCTTT

clone_size: -
j_call: TRBJ1-4
d_call: TRBD1
v_call: TRBV9
cdr3_aa: CASSGEGQGVANEKLFF
cdr3_nt: TGTGCCAGCAGCGGAGAGGGACAGGGGGTCGCTAATGAAAAACTGTTTTTT

clone_size: -
j_call: TRBJ1-5
d_call: TRBD1
v_call: TRBV19
cdr3_aa: CASSPGGSNQPQHF
cdr3_nt: TGTGCCAGTAGTCCAGGGGGGAGCAATCAGCCCCAGCATTTT

clone_size: -
j_call: TRBJ2-7
d_call: -
v_call: TRBV29-1
cdr3_aa: CSVSGAYEQYF
cdr3_nt: TGCAGCGTTTCGGGAGCGTACGAGCAGTACTTC

clone_size: -
j_call: TRBJ1-1
d_call: -
v_call: TRBV10-1
cdr3_aa: CASSESKGLDTEAFF
cdr3_nt: TGCGCCAGCAGTGAGTCGAAGGGGCTCGACACTGAAGCTTTCTTT

clone_size: -
j_call: TRBJ1-3
d_call: -
v_call: TRBV4-1
cdr3_aa: CASSPPPVGNTIYF
cdr3_nt: TGCGCCAGCAGCCCCCCACCAGTTGGAAACACCATATATTTT

clone_size: once
j_call: TRBJ2-1
d_call: TRBD2
v_call: TRBV15
cdr3_aa: CAVGRLGEQFF
cdr3_nt: TGTGCCGTCGGGAGGTTGGGTGAGCAGTTCTTC

clone_size: once
j_call: TRBJ1-6
d_call: TRBD1
v_call: TRBV18
cdr3_aa: CASSPNRDSNSPLHF
cdr3_nt: TGTGCCAGCTCACCGAACCGGGACAGCAATTCACCCCTCCACTTT

clone_size: few
j_call: TRBJ2-1
d_call: -
v_call: TRBV29-1
cdr3_aa: CSADSPRIYNEQFF
cdr3_nt: TGCAGCGCCGATTCCCCCAGAATCTACAATGAGCAGTTCTTC

clone_size: few
j_call: TRBJ2-7
d_call: TRBD2
v_call: TRBV7-9
cdr3_aa: CASSAPGGGIPEQYF
cdr3_nt: TGTGCCAGCAGCGCCCCCGGGGGGGGGATTCCCGAGCAGTACTTC

clone_size: -
j_call: TRBJ2-3
d_call: TRBD2
v_call: TRBV19
cdr3_aa: CASSFGAGGYDTQYF
cdr3_nt: TGTGCCAGTAGCTTCGGGGCGGGAGGGTATGATACGCAGTATTTT

clone_size: few
j_call: TRBJ1-2
d_call: TRBD1
v_call: TRBV15
cdr3_aa: CATSSPRRTGPHGYGYTF
cdr3_nt: TGTGCCACCAGCTCCCCGAGGAGGACAGGGCCCCATGGCTATGGCTACACCTTC

clone_size: -
j_call: TRBJ2-3
d_call: -
v_call: TRBV7-9
cdr3_aa: CASRPTTDTQYF
cdr3_nt: TGTGCCAGCAGACCTACCACAGATACGCAGTATTTT

clone_size: -
j_call: TRBJ2-1
d_call: -
v_call: TRBV29-1
cdr3_aa: CSVAAQVRNNEQFF
cdr3_nt: TGCAGCGTTGCCGCGCAGGTACGAAACAATGAGCAGTTCTTC

clone_size: once
j_call: TRBJ2-7
d_call: -
v_call: TRBV28
cdr3_aa: CASSPVSYEQYF
cdr3_nt: TGTGCCAGCAGTCCCGTTTCCTACGAGCAGTACTTC

clone_size: -
j_call: TRBJ2-2
d_call: TRBD1
v_call: TRBV27
cdr3_aa: CASSSTGVGGELFF
cdr3_nt: TGTGCCAGCAGTTCGACAGGGGTTGGCGGGGAGCTGTTTTTT

clone_size: -
j_call: TRBJ2-3
d_call: -
v_call: TRBV5-6
cdr3_aa: CASSLISTDTQYF
cdr3_nt: TGTGCCAGCAGCTTGATAAGCACAGATACGCAGTATTTT

clone_size: -
j_call: TRBJ1-2
d_call: TRBD1
v_call: TRBV27
cdr3_aa: CASSTRDRGVYGYTF
cdr3_nt: TGTGCCAGCAGTACCAGGGACAGGGGAGTCTATGGCTACACCTTC